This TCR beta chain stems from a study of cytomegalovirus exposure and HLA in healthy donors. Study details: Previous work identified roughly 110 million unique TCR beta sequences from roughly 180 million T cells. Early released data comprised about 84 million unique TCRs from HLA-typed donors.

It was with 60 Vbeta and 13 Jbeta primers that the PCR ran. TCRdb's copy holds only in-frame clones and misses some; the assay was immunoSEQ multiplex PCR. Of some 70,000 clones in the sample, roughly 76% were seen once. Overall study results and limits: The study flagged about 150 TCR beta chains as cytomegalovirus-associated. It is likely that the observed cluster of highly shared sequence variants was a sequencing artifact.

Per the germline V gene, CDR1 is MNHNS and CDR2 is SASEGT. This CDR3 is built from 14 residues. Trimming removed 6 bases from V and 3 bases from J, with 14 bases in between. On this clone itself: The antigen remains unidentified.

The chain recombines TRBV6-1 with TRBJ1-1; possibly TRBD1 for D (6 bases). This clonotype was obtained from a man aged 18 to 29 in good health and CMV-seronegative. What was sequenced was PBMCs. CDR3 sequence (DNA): TGTGCCAGCAGGATGACAGGAAGGGACACTGAAGCTTTCTTT. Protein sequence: CASRMTGRDTEAFF.